Listed below are T cell receptor beta chains from one sample, sequenced in a study of blood T cell repertoires in COVID-19. This table comes from immunoSEQ multiplex PCR, and its TCRdb copy is limited to in-frame clones, with some not included. This repertoire shows 300,000 to 350,000 clones, approximately 91% found once; its top ten account for just over 1%. Sequenced input: PBMCs or T cells enriched from blood (not recorded which). Receptors originate from a woman between 25 and 40 years old who had been exposed to COVID-19. CDR3s include the opening cysteine and the closing phenylalanine or tryptophan. The D gene is left open where the match is weak. Size is omitted from some rows. Given values are once, few, many or a class for expanded clones.

TGTGCCACCTGTTCGGGGGGAGTGGGCAATCAGCCCCAGCATTTT	CATCSGGVGNQPQHF	TRBJ1-5	NA	NA	TRBV28
TGTGCCACCCTACGCGGGACAGGGGACACTGGCTACACCTTC	CATLRGTGDTGYTF	TRBJ1-2	once	TRBD1	TRBV28
TGTGCCAGCAGCACAGGGGACAACTATGGCTACACCTTC	CASSTGDNYGYTF	TRBJ1-2	NA	TRBD1	TRBV2
TGTGCCAGCACCGGACAGCTTATGAACACTGAAGCTTTCTTT	CASTGQLMNTEAFF	TRBJ1-1	NA	NA	TRBV2
TGTGCCAGCACCAAGCCCAGGGACAGGGGGATAGAGACCCAGTACTTC	CASTKPRDRGIETQYF	TRBJ2-5	few	TRBD1	TRBV5-5
TGTGCCAGCAGTGGGACAGGGTTCGAGCAGTACTTC	CASSGTGFEQYF	TRBJ2-7	NA	TRBD1	TRBV12-3/TRBV12-4
TGTGCCATCAGTGAGTCACGTCTCGACAGGGGGCACAGCGAGCAGTACTTC	CAISESRLDRGHSEQYF	TRBJ2-7	NA	TRBD1	TRBV10-3
TGTGCCAGCAGCCAAGGTTGGCAAGATAATTCACCCCTCCACTTT	CASSQGWQDNSPLHF	TRBJ1-6	NA	NA	TRBV4-2
TGCGCCAGCCAACCTGGGGACAGGTATAATGAAAAACTGTTTTTT	CASQPGDRYNEKLFF	TRBJ1-4	NA	TRBD1	TRBV5-1
TGTGCCAGCAGATGGACAGCGAACACTGAAGCTTTCTTT	CASRWTANTEAFF	TRBJ1-1	few	NA	TRBV12-3/TRBV12-4
TGTGCCAGCAGTTTGGGGGAGGCCAACTATAATTCACCCCTCCACTTT	CASSLGEANYNSPLHF	TRBJ1-6	NA	NA	TRBV6-5
TGTGCCAGCTTAACCTCCCCGACAGGGGGTGGAGAGACCCAGTACTTC	CASLTSPTGGGETQYF	TRBJ2-5	NA	TRBD1	TRBV2
TGTGCCAGCAGTCCCTCTAGGTATGGCACTGAAGCTTTCTTT	CASSPSRYGTEAFF	TRBJ1-1	NA	NA	TRBV28
TGTGCCAGCAGCGCGACTGCTGCCTACGAGCAGTACTTC	CASSATAAYEQYF	TRBJ2-7	NA	NA	TRBV11-3
TGTGCCAGCAGTTTCGGGGAGAACTATGGCTACACCTTC	CASSFGENYGYTF	TRBJ1-2	NA	NA	TRBV12-3/TRBV12-4
TGTGCCACCAGGGGGGAGGCCCACGAGCAGTACTTC	CATRGEAHEQYF	TRBJ2-7	NA	NA	TRBV24-1
TGTGCTAGCAGCCTCGGACTAGCGGGAACGGGTGAGCAGTTCTTC	CASSLGLAGTGEQFF	TRBJ2-1	NA	TRBD2	TRBV7-7
TGTGCCGGCCGGGACAGGGGGCTGCAGGGCTATGGCTACACCTTC	CAGRDRGLQGYGYTF	TRBJ1-2	NA	TRBD1	TRBV7-9
TGCAGCCCTCGCTTGGGAGGTCAAGAGACCCAGTACTTC	CSPRLGGQETQYF	TRBJ2-5	NA	NA	TRBV29-1
TGTGCCAGCAGCATGAGAACAGGGGTCACCGGGGAGCTGTTTTTT	CASSMRTGVTGELFF	TRBJ2-2	NA	TRBD1	TRBV9
TGTGCCAGCAGCCCCGGGACAGGGGTATACATTCAGTACTTC	CASSPGTGVYIQYF	TRBJ2-4	NA	TRBD1	TRBV9
TGTGCCAGCAGCCTATCTCCCAATGAGCAGTTCTTC	CASSLSPNEQFF	TRBJ2-1	NA	NA	TRBV7-3
TGTGCCAGTAGTGGGCAGGGAAAGGGCCTGGGGGGCTACACCTTC	CASSGQGKGLGGYTF	TRBJ1-2	NA	NA	TRBV19
TGTGCCAGCTCACCACCGACAGGGGAGGGCATTCAGCCCCAGCATTTT	CASSPPTGEGIQPQHF	TRBJ1-5	few	TRBD1	TRBV18
TGTGCCAGCAGCGTAGAGAGTAGGGGCCAGCCCCAGCATTTT	CASSVESRGQPQHF	TRBJ1-5	NA	NA	TRBV9
TGTGCCAGCAGCCCACGGACAGGGACTGAAGCTTTCTTT	CASSPRTGTEAFF	TRBJ1-1	once	TRBD1	TRBV7-8
TGTGCCAGCAGCCCCGCGATACAGCTTGGGGAGCAGCCCCAGCATTTT	CASSPAIQLGEQPQHF	TRBJ1-5	NA	NA	TRBV7-4
TGTGCCAGCAGCCCGACAAGCCAGAACCACGAGCAGTACTTC	CASSPTSQNHEQYF	TRBJ2-7	NA	NA	TRBV7-3
TGTGCCAGCAGCCGGGAGGGGGAGACCCAGTACTTC	CASSREGETQYF	TRBJ2-5	NA	TRBD2	TRBV11-2
TGCGCCAGCAGCTTGAAGGGGTACTTGGACTACGAGCAGTACTTC	CASSLKGYLDYEQYF	TRBJ2-7	NA	NA	TRBV5-1
TGTGCCAGCAGCCAAGGGCGGTGGGTCGAGCAGTACTTC	CASSQGRWVEQYF	TRBJ2-7	NA	NA	TRBV14
TGTGCCAGCAGTTTCGGGACAGGGACGGGGGATGAAAAACTGTTTTTT	CASSFGTGTGDEKLFF	TRBJ1-4	NA	TRBD1	TRBV28
TGCGCCAGCAGCTTGGCCCAGGGGTTGGGTACTGAAGCTTTCTTT	CASSLAQGLGTEAFF	TRBJ1-1	NA	NA	TRBV5-1
TGTGCCAGCAGTTTATCCGGGCCTCTAGGAGGGCAGTACTTC	CASSLSGPLGGQYF	TRBJ2-7	NA	NA	TRBV27
TGTGCCAGCAGCTGGACGGACACCTACGAGCAGTACTTC	CASSWTDTYEQYF	TRBJ2-7	NA	NA	TRBV7-8
TGCACCAGCAGCCAAGATTGCCAGCGGGACAATGAGCAGTTCTTC	CTSSQDCQRDNEQFF	TRBJ2-1	NA	NA	TRBV1
TGCGCCAGCAGCTTCCGAGGGACTGACGAGACCCAGTACTTC	CASSFRGTDETQYF	TRBJ2-5	NA	NA	TRBV5-1
TGTGCCATCAGTGCCGCCCCAGGGGCCCAAGAGACCCAGTACTTC	CAISAAPGAQETQYF	TRBJ2-5	NA	NA	TRBV10-3
TGTGCCAGCAGCTGGGTTGGGGCCTATGGCTACACCTTC	CASSWVGAYGYTF	TRBJ1-2	NA	NA	TRBV5-6
TGTGCCAGTAGTCCACTTGGGACTAGCGGGAAAAACAATGAGCAGTTCTTC	CASSPLGTSGKNNEQFF	TRBJ2-1	NA	TRBD2	TRBV19
TGTGCCACCAGCAATAGGGGCCCAGCTAACTATGGCTACACCTTC	CATSNRGPANYGYTF	TRBJ1-2	NA	NA	TRBV15
TGTGCCAGCAGCCGGGGCAACGAGCAGTACTTC	CASSRGNEQYF	TRBJ2-7	NA	NA	TRBV3-1/TRBV3-2
TGCACCAGCAGCCAGGCCTCCAGAGGGAGCCTGGGGGAGCAGTACTTC	CTSSQASRGSLGEQYF	TRBJ2-7	NA	NA	TRBV1
TGTGCCAGCAGCGTACTAGGCGGGAGCTTCAATGAGCAGTTCTTC	CASSVLGGSFNEQFF	TRBJ2-1	NA	TRBD2	TRBV2
TGTGCCAGCAGCCCCGACAGGGGGTATGTGAACACTGAAGCTTTCTTT	CASSPDRGYVNTEAFF	TRBJ1-1	NA	TRBD1	TRBV11-2
TGTGCCAGTAGTAATTCCGGGATTGGAAAGACCCAGTACTTC	CASSNSGIGKTQYF	TRBJ2-5	NA	NA	TRBV19
TGTGCCAGCAGTCCCGTCCGAGGGGGCAGGGAGACCCAGTACTTC	CASSPVRGGRETQYF	TRBJ2-5	NA	TRBD1	TRBV14
TGCGCCAGCAGCTCCCCCCCTGGGACTAGCGGGAAGATCCAAGAGACCCAGTACTTC	CASSSPPGTSGKIQETQYF	TRBJ2-5	NA	TRBD2	TRBV5-1
TGCGCCAGCAGTCACACCGGGACAGGGGCCCTCCAAGAGACCCAGTACTTC	CASSHTGTGALQETQYF	TRBJ2-5	NA	TRBD1	TRBV23-1
TGTGCCAGCAGCTTAGACGGGAGGGTTCAAGAGACCCAGTACTTC	CASSLDGRVQETQYF	TRBJ2-5	NA	TRBD2	TRBV7-2
TGTGCCAGCAGCCCCGGCGGTCAGCGAAATCAGCCCCAGCATTTT	CASSPGGQRNQPQHF	TRBJ1-5	NA	NA	TRBV9
TGTGCCAGCAGGATAATGCAGGGGGCGCGAAGCAATCAGCCCCAGCATTTT	CASRIMQGARSNQPQHF	TRBJ1-5	NA	TRBD1	TRBV28
TGTGCCTGGAGTGGCGGGAGGGTGAACACCGGGGAGCTGTTTTTT	CAWSGGRVNTGELFF	TRBJ2-2	NA	TRBD2	TRBV30
TGTGCCAGCAGCGGGTTAGCGGGAAGCACAGATACGCAGTATTTT	CASSGLAGSTDTQYF	TRBJ2-3	once	TRBD2	TRBV11-2
TGTGCCAGCAGTGGACCGGGACTAGCGGGAGGCGGCGGGGAGCTGTTTTTT	CASSGPGLAGGGGELFF	TRBJ2-2	NA	TRBD2	TRBV6-1
TGCAGCGTTGGGAGGTCGGACACCGGGGAGCTGTTTTTT	CSVGRSDTGELFF	TRBJ2-2	NA	NA	TRBV29-1
TGTGCCAGCTCACAAAGCACAGGAACGGGTGAAGCTTTCTTT	CASSQSTGTGEAFF	TRBJ1-1	NA	NA	TRBV18
TGTGCCTGGAGTTGGCAGACAGGAGGAGGCGGATCACCCCTCCACTTT	CAWSWQTGGGGSPLHF	TRBJ1-6	NA	NA	TRBV30
TGTGCCAGCAGTTTATGGGTTCTGGGGCGGGAGAATTCACCCCTCCACTTT	CASSLWVLGRENSPLHF	TRBJ1-6	NA	NA	TRBV28